This T cell receptor (beta chain) was profiled in a study of CD8+ T cells in alopecia areata. Reverse transcription of extracted RNA yielded cDNA, which provided the sequencing template. The table came from immunoSEQ multiplex PCR; TCRdb's copy has only in-frame clones and leaves some out. The sample yields hundreds of thousands of clones, 67% seen once. This CDR3 is 15 amino acids long. Trimming shortened V by 6 bases and J by 5 bases, and 20 bases separated the two germline ends. Per germline, CDR1 SQVTM and CDR2 ANQGSEA. In its sample, this clone was seen a few times. The receptor was derived from a human donor with alopecia areata. The rearrangement uses TRBV29-1 and TRBJ2-4, with D perhaps matching TRBD2 (5 bases). This specimen was CD4+ T cells sorted from blood, taken at week 0. CDR3: CSVARAGAAQNIQYF. CDR3 DNA sequence: TGCAGCGTGGCCCGGGCAGGAGCGGCCCAAAACATTCAGTACTTC. The variable domain in full, completed from reference TRBV29-1 and TRBJ2-4, reads SAVISQKPSRDICQRGTSLTIQCQVDSQVTMMFWYRQQPGQSLTLIATANQGSEATYESGFVIDKFPISRPNLTFSTLTVSNMSPEDSSIYLCSVARAGAAQNIQYFGAGTRLSVL.